This T cell receptor (beta chain) emerged from a study of blood T cells in healthy people across ages. Overall study results and limits: Unsorted PBMCs blocked a conclusive comparison of naive and antigen-experienced cells.

This clonotype was counted a single time. Its target is unknown. The V gene's germline CDR1 is MDHEN and CDR2 SYDVKM. This CDR3 is 15 amino acids long. The V end was cut by 4 bases, the J end by 1 base, with 12 bases between. The second PCR ran about 7 to 12 cycles with a sample-barcoded 5' primer and J-beta primers. TCRdb called the 5' RACE reads again in MiXCR, with one record for every CDR3 protein. The sample has about 1.6 million distinct CDR3 sequences; roughly 32% are singletons. This receptor was obtained from a woman in her 30s in good health. J is TRBJ2-3 and V is TRBV28, with D perhaps TRBD1 (5 bases). Sequencing was carried out using blood. The CDR3 is CASSSYSQGTDTQYF. The CDR3 nucleotides read TGTGCCAGCAGTTCTTATTCACAGGGCACAGATACGCAGTATTTT.